These 13 T cell receptor beta chains came from one sample sequenced in a study of T cell responses to AZD1222 COVID-19 vaccine. TCRdb's copy holds only in-frame clones and misses some; the assay was immunoSEQ multiplex PCR. Of around 150,000 clones listed, about 90% were seen once; the top ten hold 5% to 6.5%. The material sequenced was peripheral blood, taken 28 days after the second AZD1222 dose. The receptor set was obtained from an adult who received the AZD1222 COVID-19 vaccine.

The CDR3 spells CASSMRQGGPYEQYF. The CDR3 nucleotides read TGTGCCAGTAGTATGCGCCAGGGAGGGCCCTACGAGCAGTACTTC. This sequence joins TRBV19 and TRBJ2-7; 7 nucleotides line up with TRBD2. The CDR3 spans 15 residues. After removal of 3 bases from V and 2 bases from J, the junction contained 7 bases not matched to a gene. Germline CDR1 LNHDA, CDR2 SQIVND (reference sequence).

V usage is TRBV19 and J usage is TRBJ2-7, with D possibly being TRBD1 or TRBD2 (5 bases each). Germline lookup yields CDR1 LNHDA and CDR2 SQIVND (reference sequence). This CDR3 contains 12 residues. The germline V and J ends were trimmed by 3 bases and 4 bases, with 7 bases remaining between them. The CDR3 spells CASSIGGYEQYF. CDR3 bases: TGTGCCAGTAGTATTGGGGGATACGAGCAGTACTTC.

The rearrangement uses TRBV6-1 and TRBJ1-5; a weak D match, TRBD1 (5 bases). Trimming took off 1 base at V and 4 bases at J, with 14 bases between the two ends. CDR3 length: 16 amino acids. Germline V gene lookup returns CDR1 MNHNS and CDR2 SASEGT. The CDR3 bases are TGTGCCAGCAGTGAAGTTGAGCGGGGGGGGAATCAGCCCCAGCATTTT. Translating gives CASSEVERGGNQPQHF.

The J gene is TRBJ1-5, the V gene TRBV5-1; the D is unclear. The ends were cut back, 4 bases at V and 6 bases at J, with 17 bases in the middle. The CDR3 covers 15 residues. Germline CDR1 and CDR2: SGHRS and YFSETQ. This CDR3 reads CASSPGGQAPQPQHF. In DNA form, the CDR3 reads TGCGCCAGCAGCCCTGGCGGGCAGGCTCCTCAGCCCCAGCATTTT.

The chain recombines TRBV5-5 with TRBJ2-3; D perhaps matches TRBD2 (6 bases). Per the germline V gene, CDR1 is SGHKS and CDR2 is YYEKEE (reference sequence). The CDR3 is 16 residues long. Trimming left V 3 bases short and J 0 bases short, with 14 bases between. Here the CDR3 DNA reads TGTGCCAGCAGCTGGAGAGGTAGCGGAAGCACAGATACGCAGTATTTT. This encodes CASSWRGSGSTDTQYF.

The CDR3 reads CASSQMTSGNNEQFF. The CDR3, as DNA: TGTGCCAGCAGCCAGATGACTAGCGGAAACAATGAGCAGTTCTTC. The V call is TRBV3-1 (or the pseudogene TRBV3-2), the J call TRBJ2-1, with 9 positions matching TRBD2. The CDR3 has 15 residues. Germline V gene sequence: CDR1 LGHDT, CDR2 YNNKEL (reference sequence). V lost 3 bases and J lost 5; bases outside the gene matches: 5.

Here the CDR3 reads CASSLRLQMGYGYTF. The CDR3 nucleotides are TGTGCCAGCAGTTTGCGGCTGCAGATGGGCTATGGCTACACCTTC. V gene TRBV28 combines with J gene TRBJ1-2; no firm D call. CDR1 and CDR2 from the germline V gene are MDHEN and SYDVKM. The length of the CDR3 is 15 residues. Trimming took off 3 bases at V and 4 bases at J, with 15 bases between the two ends.

V is TRBV7-3 and J is TRBJ2-5, with TRBD2 identical over 11 bases. Losses at the gene ends were 5 bases for V and 4 bases for J; bases not matched to a gene: 9. Germline CDR1 SGHTA, CDR2 FQGTGA. The CDR3 has 16 amino acids. The CDR3 reads CASSRQGLAVRETQYF. The CDR3 coding sequence is TGTGCCAGCAGCCGCCAGGGACTAGCGGTCCGAGAGACCCAGTACTTC.

CDR3 sequence: CASSDGARADYGYTF. In nucleotides, the CDR3 is TGTGCCAGCAGTGACGGCGCCAGGGCTGACTATGGCTACACCTTC. V and J are TRBV6-4 and TRBJ1-2, with D possibly TRBD1 on 5 matching bases. There are 15 residues in the CDR3. Trimming pared 2 bases from V and 3 bases from J, leaving 13 bases between. CDR1 is MRHNA and CDR2 is SNTAGT in the germline V gene.

The chain links TRBV5-1 to TRBJ2-1; 9 bases line up with TRBD2. CDR1 is SGHRS and CDR2 is YFSETQ in the germline V gene. V shed 4 bases and J 5 bases; nucleotides not matched to a gene: 7. The CDR3 runs to 15 residues. The CDR3 region is CASSPGTSRNNEQFF. CDR3 coding DNA: TGCGCCAGCAGCCCCGGGACTAGCCGCAACAATGAGCAGTTCTTC.

The rearrangement links TRBV7-9 to TRBJ2-7, with unresolved D. Germline V gives CDR1 SEHNR, CDR2 FQNEAQ (reference sequence). This CDR3 contains 13 residues. Deletions cut 1 base from V and 0 bases from J, with 4 bases between. The CDR3 DNA reads as TGTGCCAGCAGCTTAGACACCTCCTACGAGCAGTACTTC. Encoded protein: CASSLDTSYEQYF.

This clone was observed once. The rearrangement uses TRBV28 and TRBJ2-3, with D possibly being TRBD1 or TRBD2 (5 bases each). The CDR3 has 15 amino acids. The germline V gene encodes CDR1 MDHEN and CDR2 SYDVKM. The V and J ends lost 8 bases and 6 bases respectively, with 21 bases between them. Here the CDR3 DNA reads TGTGCCAGCGGGGCCGTCCGGGGTTCAAGGGATACGCAGTATTTT. Translation gives CASGAVRGSRDTQYF.

The V call is TRBV5-1, the J call TRBJ2-7; perhaps D is TRBD1 or TRBD2 (5 bases each). Germline V gene lookup returns CDR1 SGHRS and CDR2 YFSETQ. This CDR3 is built from 14 residues. V lost 0 bases and J lost 4, with 11 bases in between. The DNA for the CDR3 is TGCGCCAGCAGCTTGGCTGTTGGGGGTTACGAGCAGTACTTC. Translation: CASSLAVGGYEQYF.